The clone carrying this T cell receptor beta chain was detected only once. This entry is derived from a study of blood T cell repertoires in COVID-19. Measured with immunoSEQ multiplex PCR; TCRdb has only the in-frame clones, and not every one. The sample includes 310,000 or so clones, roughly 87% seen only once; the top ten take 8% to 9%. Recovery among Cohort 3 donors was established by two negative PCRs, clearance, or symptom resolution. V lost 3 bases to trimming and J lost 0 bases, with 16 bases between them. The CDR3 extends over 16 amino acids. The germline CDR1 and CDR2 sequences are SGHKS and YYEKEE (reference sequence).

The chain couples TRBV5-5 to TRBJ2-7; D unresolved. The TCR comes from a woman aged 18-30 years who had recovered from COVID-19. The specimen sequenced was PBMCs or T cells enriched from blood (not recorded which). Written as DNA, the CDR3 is TGTGCCAGCAGCTCTATGGGCGACGCAAGCTCCTACGAGCAGTACTTC. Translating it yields CASSSMGDASSYEQYF.